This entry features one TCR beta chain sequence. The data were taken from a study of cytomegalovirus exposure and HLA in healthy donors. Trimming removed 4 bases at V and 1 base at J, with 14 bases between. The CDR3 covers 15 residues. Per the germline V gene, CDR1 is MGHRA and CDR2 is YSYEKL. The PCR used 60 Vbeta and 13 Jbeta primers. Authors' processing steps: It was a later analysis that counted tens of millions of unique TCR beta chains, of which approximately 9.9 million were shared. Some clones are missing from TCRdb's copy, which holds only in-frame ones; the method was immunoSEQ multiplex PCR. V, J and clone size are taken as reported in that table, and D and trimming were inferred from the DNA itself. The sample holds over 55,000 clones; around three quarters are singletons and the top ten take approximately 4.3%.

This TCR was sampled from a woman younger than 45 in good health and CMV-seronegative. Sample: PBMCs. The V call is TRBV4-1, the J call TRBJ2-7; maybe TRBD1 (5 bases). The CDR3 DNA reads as TGCGCCAGCAGCCTCGGACAAGGCGCATCCTACGAGCAGTACTTC. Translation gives CASSLGQGASYEQYF.